The next 19 T cell receptor beta chains were all read from a single sample in a study of shared clonotypes between healthy human individuals. TCRdb's table, derived via immunoSEQ multiplex PCR, lists solely in-frame clones and lacks some. The data show about 680,000 clones, 73% seen once. Input material: memory CD4+ T cells sorted from blood. This sample's subset: CD45RA-negative fraction. Receptors originate from a woman in her twenties or thirties in good health.

The chain recombines TRBV6-1 with TRBJ2-7, with TRBD2 identical over 9 bases. The J segment lost 1 base and the V segment lost 5 bases, leaving 6 bases of the junction unmatched. The CDR3 length is 15 residues. Germline V gene lookup returns CDR1 MNHNS and CDR2 SASEGT. CDR3 coding DNA: TGTGCCAGCAGTAATCGACTAGCGGCATCCTACGAGCAGTACTTC. Its translation: CASSNRLAASYEQYF.

The V call is TRBV27, the J call TRBJ1-1, with 10 bases matching TRBD1. J was trimmed by 2 bases and V by 5 bases; bases with no gene match: 5. This CDR3 is built from 15 residues. CDR1 MNHEY and CDR2 SMNVEV come from the germline V gene (reference sequence). The CDR3 sequence is CASSQTGGANTEAFF. CDR3 bases: TGTGCCAGCAGTCAGACAGGGGGCGCAAACACTGAAGCTTTCTTT.

The J gene is TRBJ1-5, the V gene TRBV27, with D possibly TRBD1 on 6 matching bases. Trimming pared 2 bases from V and 7 bases from J, leaving 12 bases between. The CDR3 extends over 14 amino acids. CDR1 MNHEY and CDR2 SMNVEV come from the germline V gene (reference sequence). The CDR3 sequence is CASSLIRGSQPQHF. The CDR3 DNA follows: TGTGCCAGCAGTTTAATCAGGGGCTCCCAGCCCCAGCATTTT.

This clone appeared a few times. The V gene is TRBV5-1, the J gene TRBJ1-2; D gene unclear. CDR3 size: 13 residues. V dropped 0 bases and J dropped 4 bases, with 7 bases sitting between them. Per germline, CDR1 SGHRS and CDR2 YFSETQ. CDR3 protein: CASSLDGSYGYTF. The CDR3 DNA is TGCGCCAGCAGCTTGGACGGAAGCTATGGCTACACCTTC.

The genes are TRBV18 and TRBJ1-5; D ambiguous. The CDR3 contains 15 residues. The V end lost 4 bases, the J end lost 2 bases, and 12 bases lay between the germline ends. Germline V CDR1 and CDR2: KGHSH, LQKENI. CDR3 in amino acids: CASSQIDDGNQPQHF. The CDR3 DNA sequence: TGTGCCAGCTCACAAATAGACGATGGCAATCAGCCCCAGCATTTT.

In this sample, this clone turned up a few times. The rearrangement joins TRBV2 to TRBJ2-5; either TRBD1 or TRBD2 may fit D (5 bases each). The V and J ends lost 10 bases and 3 bases respectively, with 12 bases between them. In germline, CDR1 is SNHLY, CDR2 FYNNEI. There are 12 residues in the CDR3. This CDR3 is CATRDVKETQYF. Here the CDR3 DNA reads TGTGCCACCCGGGACGTTAAAGAGACCCAGTACTTC.

This clone was counted a few times. The chain joins TRBV2 to TRBJ1-2; 12 positions match TRBD1. There are 15 residues in the CDR3. Germline V gene sequence: CDR1 SNHLY, CDR2 FYNNEI. V gave up 5 bases and J gave up 5 bases; unmatched junction bases: 6. CDR3 DNA sequence: TGTGCCAGCAGTTGGGGACAGGGGGCAGGGTATGGCTACACCTTC. Protein sequence: CASSWGQGAGYGYTF.

This chain connects TRBV29-1 to TRBJ2-2; weak D call: TRBD2 (5 bases). The CDR3 totals 15 residues. V lost 2 bases, J lost 4 bases, and 14 bases lay in between. Germline CDR1 SQVTM, CDR2 ANQGSEA. The CDR3 protein is CSVEPRGSSTGELFF. DNA of the CDR3: TGCAGCGTTGAACCCCGGGGTTCGAGCACCGGGGAGCTGTTTTTT.

This rearrangement joins TRBV2 to TRBJ1-5; 9 bases are shared with TRBD1. The CDR3 runs 15 residues. The trim removed 7 bases at V and 6 bases at J, leaving 10 bases unmatched. From germline, CDR1 is SNHLY and CDR2 FYNNEI. The CDR3 loop reads CASKEGTGWAQPQHF. In DNA form, the CDR3 reads TGTGCCAGCAAAGAGGGGACAGGGTGGGCTCAGCCCCAGCATTTT.

V usage is TRBV27 and J usage is TRBJ2-4; D gene uncertain. Between the trimmed V and J ends, which lost 0 bases and 5 bases, there was a span of 8 bases. Germline values: CDR1 MNHEY, CDR2 SMNVEV (reference sequence). The CDR3 is made up of 14 amino acids. DNA of the CDR3: TGTGCCAGCAGTTTATCAGGGTTAGAAAACATTCAGTACTTC. Translated, it gives CASSLSGLENIQYF.

As regards this clone: Other DNA sequences in this sample translate to the same CDR3. The rearrangement joins TRBV20-1 to TRBJ2-5; the D is unclear. V was trimmed by 6 bases and J by 5 bases, leaving 10 bases between them. Per germline, CDR1 DFQATT and CDR2 SNEGSKA (reference sequence). The CDR3 contains 11 residues. The CDR3 sequence is CSAGPAETQYF. In nucleotides, the CDR3 is TGCAGTGCCGGACCCGCGGAGACCCAGTACTTC.

Note on this clone: Other DNA sequences in the sample encode the same CDR3. This chain joins TRBV5-1 and TRBJ2-5; D is perhaps TRBD1 (6 bases). V dropped 0 bases and J dropped 5 bases, with 14 bases sitting between them. Germline CDR1 and CDR2: SGHRS and YFSETQ. The CDR3 is made up of 15 amino acids. CDR3 in DNA: TGCGCCAGCAGCTTGGCCAACAGGGTGGAGGAGACCCAGTACTTC. Protein product: CASSLANRVEETQYF.

This clone was counted a single time. The chain uses TRBV9 and TRBJ2-5, with TRBD2 matching 11 bases. This CDR3 comprises 16 residues. Germline loops: CDR1 SGDLS, CDR2 YYNGEE. Germline trimming cut 0 bases from V and 5 bases from J; bases unmatched to any gene: 6. Here the CDR3 reads CASSVGAIAGGETQYF. DNA of the CDR3: TGTGCCAGCAGCGTAGGCGCCATAGCGGGAGGGGAGACCCAGTACTTC.

The chain is built from TRBV5-1 and TRBJ2-7; 7 nucleotides match TRBD1. The CDR3 length is 15 residues. CDR1 and CDR2 from the germline V gene are SGHRS and YFSETQ. With V trimmed by 0 bases and J by 0 bases, 3 bases remained unmatched. This chain's CDR3 is CASSLAGQSSYEQYF. The CDR3 DNA reads TGCGCCAGCAGCTTGGCGGGACAGAGCTCCTACGAGCAGTACTTC. Complete variable domain (other parts from reference TRBV5-1 and TRBJ2-7): KAGVTQTPRYLIKTRGQQVTLSCSPISGHRSVSWYQQTPGQGLQFLFEYFSETQRNKGNFPGRFSGRQFSNSRSEMNVSTLELGDSALYLCASSLAGQSSYEQYFGPGTRLTVT.

V gene TRBV2 combines with J gene TRBJ1-1; D may be TRBD1 (6 bases). This CDR3 contains 15 residues. V shed 6 bases and J shed 10 bases, with 24 bases lying between them. Germline CDR1 SNHLY, CDR2 FYNNEI. Here the CDR3 DNA reads TGTGCCAGCAGACAGATTACATCCGGGACACTGGGAGCTTTCTTT. Residues: CASRQITSGTLGAFF.

With respect to this clone: This may be a read error, as it is one base from a much larger clone. The chain couples TRBV28 to TRBJ1-1; D gene unclear. V was clipped by 4 bases and J by 4 bases, with 10 bases between them. Germline lookup yields CDR1 MDHEN and CDR2 SYDVKM. CDR3 length: 13 residues. CDR3 nucleotides: TGTGCCAGCAGTTCGAGGACCAGCACTGAAGCTTTCTTT. Its protein is CASSSRTSTEAFF. Based on the CDR3 plus reference TRBV28 and TRBJ1-1, the full variable domain is DVKVTQSSRYLVKRTGEKVFLECVQDMDHENMFWYRQDPGLGLRLIYFSYDVKMKEKGDIPEGYSVSREKKERFSLILESASTNQTSMYLCASSSRTSTEAFFGQGTRLTVV.

This chain links TRBV7-9 with TRBJ2-7; D ambiguous. This CDR3 spans 11 amino acids. The V end was cut by 2 bases, the J end by 6 bases, with 5 bases between. Germline CDR1 SEHNR, CDR2 FQNEAQ (reference sequence). CDR3 protein: CASSLKSEQYF. CDR3 bases: TGTGCCAGCAGCTTAAAGAGCGAGCAGTACTTC.

The sample holds a few counts of this clone. The chain uses TRBV2 and TRBJ2-1; TRBD1 is a possible D gene (5 bases). The CDR3 has 13 residues. The germline CDR1 and CDR2 sequences are SNHLY and FYNNEI. Trimming shortened V by 6 bases and J by 5 bases, and 11 bases separated the two germline ends. The CDR3 nucleotides read TGTGCCAGCAGGGTAGGCAGGGACAATGAGCAGTTCTTC. This codes for CASRVGRDNEQFF.

This rearrangement joins TRBV21-1 to TRBJ1-2; the D call TRBD1 from the table was never checked on the DNA. TRBV21-1 is a listed pseudogene. This CDR3 has 14 residues. CDR3 in amino acids: CASTRQGCNYGYTF. CDR3 DNA sequence: TGTGCCAGCACCCGACAGGGATGTAACTATGGCTACACCTTC.